The 15 T cell receptor beta chains reported below all come from one sample, sequenced in a study of T cells in Graves' hyperthyroidism and ophthalmopathy. Amplification of TCR beta CDR3 regions used RNA as the template. First-round RT-PCR with HTBI primers amplified the TCR CDR3 region. TCRdb reprocessed the multiplex PCR reads with MiXCR, giving one entry per CDR3 protein. The sample has around 800,000 distinct CDR3 sequences; over 35% are singletons. The material sequenced was blood. These receptors were taken from a man younger than 35 with Graves' hyperthyroidism.

This clonotype was seen many times. The chain recombines TRBV25-1 with TRBJ2-6; D ambiguous. The germline V and J ends were trimmed by 2 bases and 2 bases, with 13 bases remaining between them. The CDR3 runs 17 residues. Germline loops: CDR1 MGHDK, CDR2 SYGVNS. DNA of the CDR3: TGTGCCAGCAGTGAACGAGGCATAGGCCCTGGGGCCAACGTCCTGACTTTC. This gives the protein CASSERGIGPGANVLTF.

This clonotype appeared many times. The chain joins TRBV9 to TRBJ2-2, with TRBD1 identical over 7 bases. V dropped 3 bases and J dropped 9; count of bases not matched to a gene: 5. Germline loops: CDR1 SGDLS, CDR2 YYNGEE. The CDR3 is 13 amino acids. Written as DNA, the CDR3 is TGTGCCAGCAGCGCTACAGGGGTCAGGGAGCTGTTTTTT. Its translation is CASSATGVRELFF.

The chain joins TRBV7-2 to TRBJ2-7; D could derive from TRBD1 or TRBD2 (5 bases each). V lost 1 base and J lost 2, with 18 bases in between. The CDR3 runs 17 residues. From germline, CDR1 is SGHTA and CDR2 FQGNSA. This CDR3 reads CASSLGSIVRGTYEQYF. CDR3 DNA sequence: TGTGCCAGCAGCTTAGGGAGCATAGTGAGGGGAACCTACGAGCAGTACTTC.

This clonotype was counted between two and nine times. This sequence joins TRBV9 and TRBJ2-7, with D unclear. Germline V gene data show CDR1 as SGDLS and CDR2 as YYNGEE. The CDR3 runs 15 residues. Trimming removed 0 bases at V and 1 base at J, with 11 bases between. CDR3 coding DNA: TGTGCCAGCAGCGTAGGGTCCTACCTGTCCTACGAGCAGTACTTC. Translation gives CASSVGSYLSYEQYF. Full variable domain (rest looked up from reference TRBV9 and TRBJ2-7): DSGVTQTPKHLITATGQRVTLRCSPRSGDLSVYWYQQSLDQGLQFLIQYYNGEERAKGNILERFSAQQFPDLHSELNLSSLELGDSALYFCASSVGSYLSYEQYFGPGTRLTVT.

The CDR3 is CASSEVSGTGQETQYF. In DNA, the CDR3 is TGTGCCAGCAGTGAAGTCTCCGGGACAGGTCAAGAGACCCAGTACTTC. This rearrangement joins TRBV12-3 or TRBV12-4 to TRBJ2-5; 8 bases match TRBD1. With V trimmed by 5 bases and J by 2 bases, 10 bases remained unmatched. CDR3 length: 16 amino acids.

Remarks on this clonotype: This may stem from a read error, because a much larger clone lies one nucleotide away. This chain links TRBV19 with TRBJ1-1; 8 bases match TRBD1. The V gene's germline CDR1 is LNHDA and CDR2 SQIVND (reference sequence). This CDR3 has 11 residues. Trimming cost V 7 bases and J 9 bases; bases outside gene matches: 4. CDR3 sequence (DNA): TGTGCCAGTAAGACAGGGGCGAAAGCTTTCTTT. Translated, it gives CASKTGAKAFF.

The V call is TRBV7-9, the J call TRBJ2-7; 7 bases map to TRBD2. The CDR3 runs to 16 residues. V shed 5 bases and J 3 bases; nucleotides not matched to a gene: 13. CDR1 is SEHNR and CDR2 is FQNEAQ in the germline V gene (reference sequence). This CDR3 is CASSPKFLGTIYEQYF. DNA of the CDR3: TGTGCCAGCAGCCCAAAATTCCTCGGGACTATCTACGAGCAGTACTTC. The variable domain in full, with the rest retrieved from reference TRBV7-9 and TRBJ2-7, is DTGVSQNPRHKITKRGQNVTFRCDPISEHNRLYWYRQTLGQGPEFLTYFQNEAQLEKSRLLSDRFSAERPKGSFSTLEIQRTEQGDSAMYLCASSPKFLGTIYEQYFGPGTRLTVT.

The J gene is TRBJ1-2, the V gene TRBV4-3, with 7 bases identical to TRBD1. The germline gives CDR1 LGHNA, CDR2 YSLEER. The CDR3 is made up of 15 amino acids. V lost 2 bases to trimming and J lost 8 bases; unmatched junction nucleotides: 11. CDR3 coding DNA: TGCGCCAGCAGCCAATTAGGGCTGCCAGGGGGAGGCTACACCTTC. Encoded protein: CASSQLGLPGGGYTF.

This clonotype was observed once. An end of the junction does not agree with germline; a read error may underlie this. The V call is TRBV27, the J call TRBJ1-5; TRBD1 might be the D (6 bases). From germline, CDR1 is MNHEY and CDR2 SMNVEV (reference sequence). This CDR3 region has 15 residues. In DNA, the CDR3 is TGTGCCAACAGTTACGGGGGCATGAGCAATCAGCCCCAGCATTTT. Translated: CANSYGGMSNQPQHF.

Worth noting for this clonotype: Possible read error: a much larger clone is one base away. In DNA, the CDR3 is TGTGCCAGCAGCCCTCGACCGGGACAGGCTGGGGAAAAACTGTTTTTT. This translates into CASSPRPGQAGEKLFF. The chain carries TRBV7-4 and TRBJ1-4, with 8 bases fitting TRBD1. The V segment lost 5 bases and the J segment 8 bases; nucleotides outside the gene matches: 13. The CDR3 runs 16 residues. CDR1 is SGHVT and CDR2 is SQSDAQ in the germline V gene. The entire variable domain, with the rest obtained from reference TRBV7-4 and TRBJ1-4, is as follows: GAGVSQSPRYKVAKRGRDVALRCDSISGHVTLYWYRQTLGQGSEVLTYSQSDAQRDKSGRPSGRFSAERPERSVSTLKIQRTEQGDSAVYLCASSPRPGQAGEKLFFGSGTQLSVL.

This clonotype occurred a few times. This sequence joins TRBV10-2 and TRBJ1-2; TRBD1 might be the D (6 bases). CDR1 is WSHSY, CDR2 SAAADI, per germline. The CDR3 runs 17 residues. Trimming stripped 4 bases from V and 0 bases from J, with 18 bases between. This CDR3 is CASSVKGGPHPNYGYTF. The CDR3 DNA reads as TGCGCCAGCAGTGTTAAGGGGGGGCCTCATCCTAACTATGGCTACACCTTC.

The chain carries TRBV7-2 and TRBJ1-3; TRBD1 matches 9 bases. CDR3 length: 15 amino acids. CDR1 is SGHTA, CDR2 FQGNSA, per germline. V trimming: 6 bases; J trimming: 10 bases; junction bases outside the gene matches: 13. The CDR3 region has the DNA TGTGCCAGCAGTCAAACAGGGGGCGCGTCGGAAACCATATATTTT. Translating gives CASSQTGGASETIYF.

The table lists this clonotype with many counts. The chain employs TRBV7-9 and TRBJ1-6; D call uncertain. This CDR3 has 14 amino acids. Trimming cost V 3 bases and J 8 bases, with 11 bases left between them. CDR1 is SEHNR and CDR2 is FQNEAQ in the germline V gene (reference sequence). Here the CDR3 reads CASSFPVPDSPLHF. DNA of the CDR3: TGTGCCAGCAGCTTCCCCGTCCCGGATTCACCCCTCCACTTT.

In this sample, this clonotype turned up many times. V gene TRBV2 combines with J gene TRBJ1-2; the D gene is possibly TRBD1 (5 bases). Germline V gene lookup returns CDR1 SNHLY and CDR2 FYNNEI. The CDR3 spans 13 residues. Between the trimmed V and J ends, which lost 10 bases and 4 bases, there was a span of 16 bases. The CDR3 region has the DNA TGTGCCAATACGGACAAGCATGTCTATGGCTACACCTTC. The encoded protein is CANTDKHVYGYTF.

The V gene is TRBV7-6, the J gene TRBJ2-5, with D perhaps matching TRBD1 (6 bases). The length of the CDR3 is 17 residues. Looked up from germline, CDR1 is SGHVS and CDR2 is FNYEAQ. Trimming removed 4 bases at V and 2 bases at J, with 20 bases between. The CDR3 region has the DNA TGTGCCAGCAGCTCGGCTCTGACAGGTCCTTTACAAGAGACCCAGTACTTC. This translates into CASSSALTGPLQETQYF.